This entry concerns a single T cell receptor beta chain. In the source study's methods: Estimated nucleated cell counts came from reference gene primer amplification. Generated by immunoSEQ multiplex PCR, the TCRdb table keeps only in-frame clones and is missing some. V, J and clone size were drawn from that table, and D and trimming were deduced from the DNA. This sample has approximately 65,000 clones, with 75% to 95% found just once. These data come from a study of blood T cell repertoires in COVID-19. Overall study context: The United States, Italy and Spain supplied acute and convalescent COVID-19 samples. From T cells, B-cell-depleted T cells, or PBMCs came the material, which was cDNA or gDNA.

This CDR3 region has 14 residues. Trimming took off 3 bases at V and 5 bases at J, with 13 bases between the two ends. Germline CDR1 and CDR2: SNHLY and FYNNEI. The chain recombines TRBV2 with TRBJ2-5, with a weak D call TRBD1 (6 bases). The receptor was isolated from a woman under 30 with acute or convalescent COVID-19. The sample was peripheral blood. The CDR3 nucleotides read TGTGCCAGCAGTGACAGGGGCGGCGGTGAGACCCAGTACTTC. This sequence encodes CASSDRGGGETQYF.